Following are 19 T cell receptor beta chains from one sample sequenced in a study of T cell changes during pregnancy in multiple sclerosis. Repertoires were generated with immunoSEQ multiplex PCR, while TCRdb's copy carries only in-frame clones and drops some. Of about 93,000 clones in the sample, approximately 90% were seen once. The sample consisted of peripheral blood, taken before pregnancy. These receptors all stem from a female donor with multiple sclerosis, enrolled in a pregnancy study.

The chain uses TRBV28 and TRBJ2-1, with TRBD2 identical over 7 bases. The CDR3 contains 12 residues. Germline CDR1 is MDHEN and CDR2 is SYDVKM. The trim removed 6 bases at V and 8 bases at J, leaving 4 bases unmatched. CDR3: CASSGGRDEQFF. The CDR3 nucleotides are TGTGCCAGCAGCGGAGGGAGGGATGAGCAGTTCTTC.

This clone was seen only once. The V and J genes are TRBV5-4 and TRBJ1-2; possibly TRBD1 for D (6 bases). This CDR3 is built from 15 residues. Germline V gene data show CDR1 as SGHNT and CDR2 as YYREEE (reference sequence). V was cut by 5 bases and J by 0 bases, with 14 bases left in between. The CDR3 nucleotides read TGTGCCAGCAGACCCCAGGGGATCTCTAACTATGGCTACACCTTC. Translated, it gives CASRPQGISNYGYTF.

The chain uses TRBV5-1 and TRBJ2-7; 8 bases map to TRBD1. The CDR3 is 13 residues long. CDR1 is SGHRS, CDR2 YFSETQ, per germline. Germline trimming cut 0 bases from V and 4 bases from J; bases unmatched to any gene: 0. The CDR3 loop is CASSLDRGYEQYF. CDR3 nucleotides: TGCGCCAGCAGCTTGGACAGGGGGTACGAGCAGTACTTC.

The CDR3 region has the DNA TGTGCCAGCAGCCTCGGCGGGAGGGGGCCTCAGCCCCAGCATTTT. This gives the protein CASSLGGRGPQPQHF. This rearrangement joins TRBV28 to TRBJ1-5; 7 bases agree with TRBD1. The germline V gene has CDR1 MDHEN and CDR2 SYDVKM. V lost 6 bases to trimming and J lost 6 bases; unmatched junction nucleotides: 11. This CDR3 spans 15 amino acids.

The DNA of the CDR3 is TGTGCCAGCAGTGCCCTCGGAACAGGGGCGGGAGAGACCCAGTACTTC. Translated, it gives CASSALGTGAGETQYF. The chain recombines TRBV27 with TRBJ2-5; 7 nucleotides line up with TRBD1. V shed 5 bases, J shed 4 bases, and the junction held 13 bases outside the gene matches. The CDR3 runs 16 residues. The V gene's germline CDR1 is MNHEY and CDR2 SMNVEV (reference sequence).

The CDR3 here is CASSDSGRSTGELFF. The CDR3 DNA is TGCGCCAGCAGTGATAGCGGGAGGAGTACCGGGGAGCTGTTTTTT. The chain uses TRBV10-2 and TRBJ2-2; 10 bases map to TRBD2. Unmatched junction bases numbered 3, after V lost 3 bases and J lost 5 bases. Germline V CDR1 and CDR2: WSHSY, SAAADI. This CDR3 is built from 15 residues.

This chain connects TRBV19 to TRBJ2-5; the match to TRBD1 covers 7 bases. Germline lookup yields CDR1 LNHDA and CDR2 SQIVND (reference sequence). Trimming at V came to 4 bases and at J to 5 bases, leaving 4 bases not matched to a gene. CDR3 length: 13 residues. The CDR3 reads CASSRQGWETQYF. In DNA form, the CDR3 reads TGTGCCAGTAGTAGACAGGGTTGGGAGACCCAGTACTTC.

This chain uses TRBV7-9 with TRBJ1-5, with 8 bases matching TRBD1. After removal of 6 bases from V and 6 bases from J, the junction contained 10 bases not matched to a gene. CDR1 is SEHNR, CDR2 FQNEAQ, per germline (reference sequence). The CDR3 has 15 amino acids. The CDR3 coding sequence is TGTGCCAGCAGTTCTCCAGGGGGCGGGAGTCAGCCCCAGCATTTT. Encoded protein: CASSSPGGGSQPQHF. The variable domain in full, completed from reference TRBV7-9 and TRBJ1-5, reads DTGVSQNPRHKITKRGQNVTFRCDPISEHNRLYWYRQTLGQGPEFLTYFQNEAQLEKSRLLSDRFSAERPKGSFSTLEIQRTEQGDSAMYLCASSSPGGGSQPQHFGDGTRLSIL.

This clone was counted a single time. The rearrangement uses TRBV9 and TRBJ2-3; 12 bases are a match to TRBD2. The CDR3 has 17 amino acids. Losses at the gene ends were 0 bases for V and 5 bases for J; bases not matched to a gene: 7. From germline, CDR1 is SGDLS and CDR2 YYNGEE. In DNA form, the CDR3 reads TGTGCCAGCAGCGTAGATACTAGCGGGAGGATATTAGATACGCAGTATTTT. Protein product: CASSVDTSGRILDTQYF.

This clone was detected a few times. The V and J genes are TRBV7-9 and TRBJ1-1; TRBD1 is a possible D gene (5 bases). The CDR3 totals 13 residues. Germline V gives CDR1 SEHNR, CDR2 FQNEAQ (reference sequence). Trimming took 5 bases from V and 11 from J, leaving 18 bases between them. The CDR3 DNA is TGTGCCAGCAGCCCACGTGGGGCGCCTGGGGCTTTCTTT. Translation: CASSPRGAPGAFF.

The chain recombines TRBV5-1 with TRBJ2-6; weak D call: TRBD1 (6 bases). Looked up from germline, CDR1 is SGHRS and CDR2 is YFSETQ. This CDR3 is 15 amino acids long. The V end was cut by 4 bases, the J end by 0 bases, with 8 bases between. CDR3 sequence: CASSGGISGANVLTF. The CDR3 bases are TGCGCCAGCAGCGGGGGCATCTCTGGGGCCAACGTCCTGACTTTC. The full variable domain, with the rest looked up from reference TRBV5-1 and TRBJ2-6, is KAGVTQTPRYLIKTRGQQVTLSCSPISGHRSVSWYQQTPGQGLQFLFEYFSETQRNKGNFPGRFSGRQFSNSRSEMNVSTLELGDSALYLCASSGGISGANVLTFGAGSRLTVL.

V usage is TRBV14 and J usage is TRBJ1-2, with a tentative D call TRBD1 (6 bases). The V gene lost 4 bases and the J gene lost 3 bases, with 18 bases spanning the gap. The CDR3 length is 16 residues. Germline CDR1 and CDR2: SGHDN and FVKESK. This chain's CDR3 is CASSRVTQGLDYGYTF. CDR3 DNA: TGTGCCAGCAGCCGAGTAACCCAGGGGTTGGACTATGGCTACACCTTC.

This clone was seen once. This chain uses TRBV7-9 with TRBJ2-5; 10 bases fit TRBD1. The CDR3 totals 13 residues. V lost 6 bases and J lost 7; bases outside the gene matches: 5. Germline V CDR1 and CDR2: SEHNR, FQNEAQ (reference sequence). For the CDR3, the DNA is TGTGCCAGCAGAGGACAGGGGGTGGGGACCCAGTACTTC. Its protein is CASRGQGVGTQYF. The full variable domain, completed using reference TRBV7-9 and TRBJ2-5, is DTGVSQNPRHKITKRGQNVTFRCDPISEHNRLYWYRQTLGQGPEFLTYFQNEAQLEKSRLLSDRFSAERPKGSFSTLEIQRTEQGDSAMYLCASRGQGVGTQYFGPGTRLLVL.

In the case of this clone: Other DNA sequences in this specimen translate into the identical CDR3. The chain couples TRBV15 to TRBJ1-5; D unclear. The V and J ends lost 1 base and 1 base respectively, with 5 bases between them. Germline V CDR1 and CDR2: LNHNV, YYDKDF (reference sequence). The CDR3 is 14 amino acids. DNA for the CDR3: TGTGCCACCAGCAGAGGAGGCAGCAATCAGCCCCAGCATTTT. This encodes CATSRGGSNQPQHF. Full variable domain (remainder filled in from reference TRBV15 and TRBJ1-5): DAMVIQNPRYQVTQFGKPVTLSCSQTLNHNVMYWYQQKSSQAPKLLFHYYDKDFNNEADTPDNFQSRRPNTSFCFLDIRSPGLGDTAMYLCATSRGGSNQPQHFGDGTRLSIL.

CDR3 protein: CASSQDTGPQPQHF. Written as DNA, the CDR3 is TGCGCCAGCAGCCAAGATACAGGTCCTCAGCCCCAGCATTTT. The gene calls are TRBV4-1 and TRBJ1-5; TRBD1 is a possible D gene (5 bases). Germline loops: CDR1 MGHRA, CDR2 YSYEKL. The CDR3 length is 14 residues. Between the trimmed V and J ends, which lost 0 bases and 6 bases, there was a span of 9 bases.

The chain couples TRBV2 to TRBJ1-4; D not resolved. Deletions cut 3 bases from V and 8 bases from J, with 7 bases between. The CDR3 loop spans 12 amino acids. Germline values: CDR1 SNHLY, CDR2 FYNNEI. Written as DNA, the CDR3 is TGTGCCAGCAGTGAGGCGGGAGAAAAACTGTTTTTT. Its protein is CASSEAGEKLFF.

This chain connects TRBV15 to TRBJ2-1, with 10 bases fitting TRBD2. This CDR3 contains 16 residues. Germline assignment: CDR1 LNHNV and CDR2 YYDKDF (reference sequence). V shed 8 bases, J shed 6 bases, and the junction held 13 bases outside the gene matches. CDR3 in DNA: TGTGCCACCTCCCCCGAGCGGGAGGGCCTTGGCAATGAGCAGTTCTTC. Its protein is CATSPEREGLGNEQFF.

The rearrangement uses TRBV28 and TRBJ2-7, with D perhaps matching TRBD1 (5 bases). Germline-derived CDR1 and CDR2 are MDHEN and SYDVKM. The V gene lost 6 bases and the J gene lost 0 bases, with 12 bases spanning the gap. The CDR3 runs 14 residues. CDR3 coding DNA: TGTGCCAGCAGAGTAGCAGGGATCTCCTACGAGCAGTACTTC. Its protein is CASRVAGISYEQYF.

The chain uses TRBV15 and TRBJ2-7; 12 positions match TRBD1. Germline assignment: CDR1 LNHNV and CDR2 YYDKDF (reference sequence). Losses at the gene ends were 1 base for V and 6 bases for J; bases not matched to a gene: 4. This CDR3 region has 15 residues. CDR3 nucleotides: TGTGCCACCAGCAGAGGGGACAGGGGGCTTTCCGAGCAGTACTTC. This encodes CATSRGDRGLSEQYF.